This T cell receptor beta chain was sequenced during a study of CD8+ T cells in alopecia areata. On the study more broadly: Treated patients took oral tofacitinib at 5 to 10 mg twice daily. The duration of tofacitinib was 6 to 18 months, with 6 months off drug afterward. Study-level results: Researchers report lesional scalp, most notably alopecia totalis/universalis, outstripped normal scalp in clonality. In blood and scalp, many expanded lesional clones persisted during tofacitinib.

J was trimmed by 5 bases and V by 5 bases; bases with no gene match: 7. The CDR3 contains 14 residues. Germline values: CDR1 MNHEY, CDR2 SVGAGI. Extraction and reverse transcription of RNA yielded cDNA as the sequencing template. Libraries were prepared by immunoSEQ multiplex PCR; TCRdb keeps only in-frame clonotypes and omits some of them. The sample carries 200,000 to 250,000 clones, roughly two fifths recorded once. This clone was recorded a few times. Its antigen is still unknown. Treatment given: oral pan-JAK inhibitor, 5-10 mg twice daily. Specimen: CD4+ T cells sorted from blood, collected between weeks 30 and 35, from a patient treated with tofacitinib. The TCR sequence derives from a human donor with alopecia areata. This chain uses TRBV6-5 with TRBJ2-5; the match to TRBD2 covers 8 bases. The CDR3 bases are TGTGCCAGCAGTGCCGGGGGGGCCGGGGAGACCCAGTACTTC. Its translation: CASSAGGAGETQYF.